What follows are 4 T cell receptor beta chains derived from one specimen sequenced in a study of T-cell memory formation after mild COVID-19. TCRdb re-called the 5' RACE reads with MiXCR, one entry per CDR3 protein. The sample records fewer than 450,000 distinct CDR3 sequences, approximately 24% being singletons. The source material was PBMCs or a T cell subset sorted from them (not recorded which). Source of these receptors: an adult woman who had mild COVID-19 (a few samples of this study predate the infection). Cell type and time point are not known.

This clonotype occurred a few times. The V call is TRBV20-1, the J call TRBJ2-1; TRBD2 agrees at 13 bases. The junction had 6 bases not matched to a gene; V was cut back by 3 bases and J by 4 bases. The CDR3 runs to 16 residues. Germline V gene lookup returns CDR1 DFQATT and CDR2 SNEGSKA (reference sequence). The CDR3 protein is CSASGGLAGIYNEQFF. The DNA for the CDR3 is TGCAGTGCTAGCGGGGGACTAGCGGGGATTTACAATGAGCAGTTCTTC.

The chain employs TRBV20-1 and TRBJ2-1, with 10 bases lining up with TRBD2. Germline assignment: CDR1 DFQATT and CDR2 SNEGSKA (reference sequence). V lost 2 bases and J lost 3; bases outside the gene matches: 7. This CDR3 is 16 amino acids long. In nucleotides, the CDR3 is TGCAGTGCTAGACTAGCGGGAGACGTCTACTACAATGAGCAGTTCTTC. Its protein product is CSARLAGDVYYNEQFF.

This chain links TRBV6-5 with TRBJ2-2, with D hard to call. Germline assignment: CDR1 MNHEY and CDR2 SVGAGI. V was cut by 6 bases and J by 3 bases, with 2 bases left in between. CDR3 length equals 11 residues. The CDR3 DNA reads TGTGCCAGCAGGCACACCGGGGAGCTGTTTTTT. Translation: CASRHTGELFF.

This clonotype was counted a few times. The CDR3: CASTLAGSYGYTF. DNA for the CDR3: TGTGCCAGTACCTTGGCCGGGAGCTATGGCTACACCTTC. The chain is built from TRBV19 and TRBJ1-2; no clear D. In germline, CDR1 is LNHDA, CDR2 SQIVND (reference sequence). Deletions cut 7 bases from V and 4 bases from J, with 13 bases between. This CDR3 comprises 13 residues.